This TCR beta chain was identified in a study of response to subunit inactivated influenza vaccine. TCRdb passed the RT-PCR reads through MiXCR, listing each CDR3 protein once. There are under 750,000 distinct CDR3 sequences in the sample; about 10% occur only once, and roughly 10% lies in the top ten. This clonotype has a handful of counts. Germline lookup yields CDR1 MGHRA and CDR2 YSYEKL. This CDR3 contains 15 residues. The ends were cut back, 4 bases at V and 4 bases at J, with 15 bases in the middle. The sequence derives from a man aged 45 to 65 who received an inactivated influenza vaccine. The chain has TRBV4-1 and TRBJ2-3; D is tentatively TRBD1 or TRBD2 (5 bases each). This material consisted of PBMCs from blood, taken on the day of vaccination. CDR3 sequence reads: CASSRSGTRPDTQYF. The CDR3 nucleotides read TGCGCCAGCAGCCGATCCGGGACGCGGCCAGATACGCAGTATTTT.